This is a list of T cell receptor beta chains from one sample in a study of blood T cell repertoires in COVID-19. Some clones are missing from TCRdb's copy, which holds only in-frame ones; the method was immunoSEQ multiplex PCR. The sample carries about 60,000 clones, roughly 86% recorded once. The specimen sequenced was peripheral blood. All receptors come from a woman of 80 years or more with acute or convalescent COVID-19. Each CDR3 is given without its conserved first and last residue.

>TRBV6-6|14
ASSYSRDSSASPLH
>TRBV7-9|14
ASSFSGLAVNNEQF
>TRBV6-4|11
ASSELPNTEAF
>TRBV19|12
ASSPQQATGEQY
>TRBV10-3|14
AISESGIGEGTEAF
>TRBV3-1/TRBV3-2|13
ASSRDSGGNQPQH
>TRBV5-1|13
ASSSDLTDRKKAF
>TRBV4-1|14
ASSFRQGAYNSPLH
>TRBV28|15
ASSLAGVTGDNQPQH
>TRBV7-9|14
ASSPGEGATNEKLF
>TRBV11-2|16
ASSLVGTGGARTGELF
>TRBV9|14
ASSSRNTGVGSPLH
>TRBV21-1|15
ASSEKRGTGGGETQY
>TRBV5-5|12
ASSFRDRYQPQH
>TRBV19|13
ASSEPGHLSYEQY
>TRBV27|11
ASRGQGKTEAF
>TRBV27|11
ASRTAGGNEQY
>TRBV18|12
ASSTSGAYNEQF
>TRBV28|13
ASSLFSGLSEKLF
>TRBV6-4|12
ASSDFDRGYGYT
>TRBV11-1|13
ASSPRTALNTEAF
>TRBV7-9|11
ASSLVGSYGYT
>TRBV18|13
ASSPLGQGGNTIY
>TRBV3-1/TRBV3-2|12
ASSQDQRGETQY
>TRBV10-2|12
ASRGLAGADTQY
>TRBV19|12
ATTDNRGQETQY
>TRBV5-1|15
ASSNGTSGGRTGELF
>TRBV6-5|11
ASTLTPGTEAF
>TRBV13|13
ASSWRGLHNSPLH
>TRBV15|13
ATSRDLGYSGELF
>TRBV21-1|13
ASSTWTGSTDTQY
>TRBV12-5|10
ASTAYNSPLH
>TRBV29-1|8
SAKEVVAF